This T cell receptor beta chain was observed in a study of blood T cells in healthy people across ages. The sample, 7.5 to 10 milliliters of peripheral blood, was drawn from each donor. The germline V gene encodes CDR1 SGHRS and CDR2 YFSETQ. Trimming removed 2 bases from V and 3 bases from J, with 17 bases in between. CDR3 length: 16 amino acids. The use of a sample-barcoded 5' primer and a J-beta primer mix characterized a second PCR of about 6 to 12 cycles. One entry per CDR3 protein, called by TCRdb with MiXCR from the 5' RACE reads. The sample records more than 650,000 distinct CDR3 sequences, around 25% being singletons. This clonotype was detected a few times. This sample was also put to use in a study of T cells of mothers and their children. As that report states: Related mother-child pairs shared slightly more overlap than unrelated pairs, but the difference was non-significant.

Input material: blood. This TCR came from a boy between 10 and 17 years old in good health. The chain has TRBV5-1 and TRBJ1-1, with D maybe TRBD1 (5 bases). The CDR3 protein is CASSLGAGFGDTEAFF. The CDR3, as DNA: TGCGCCAGCAGCTTAGGAGCAGGGTTCGGTGACACTGAAGCTTTCTTT.